Below are 32 T cell receptor beta chains sequenced from a single sample in a study of blood T cell repertoires in COVID-19. TCRdb keeps only in-frame clones here, not all; method: immunoSEQ multiplex PCR. The sample has some 110,000 clones; approximately 83% are singletons. The sequenced sample consisted of peripheral blood. All receptors derive from a man in his fifties or sixties with acute or convalescent COVID-19.

The gene calls are TRBV24-1 and TRBJ1-5; perhaps TRBD1 as D (5 bases). Germline CDR1 is KGHDR and CDR2 is SFDVKD. Trimming removed 4 bases at V and 4 bases at J, with 7 bases between. The CDR3 extends over 13 amino acids. The CDR3 coding sequence is TGTGCCACCAGTGAAACAGGTAATCAGCCCCAGCATTTT. Translated: CATSETGNQPQHF.

In this sample, this clone turned up a few times. The J gene is TRBJ2-2, the V gene TRBV6-2 or TRBV6-3, with a possible D match to TRBD2 (5 bases). Germline CDR1 and CDR2: MNHEY and SVGEGT. The CDR3 length is 16 residues. V was cut by 2 bases and J by 7 bases, with 17 bases left in between. CDR3 in amino acids: CASSYVSSSARGELFF. In DNA form, the CDR3 reads TGTGCCAGCAGTTACGTCTCTAGCTCGGCCCGCGGGGAGCTGTTTTTT.

This clone was observed once. This chain links TRBV10-2 with TRBJ2-3; 9 positions match TRBD1. Germline loops: CDR1 WSHSY, CDR2 SAAADI. The V gene end was trimmed by 6 bases and the J gene end by 0 bases; junction bases not matched to a gene: 4. The CDR3 covers 15 residues. For the CDR3, the DNA is TGCGCCAGCAGGACCGGGACAGGGAGCACAGATACGCAGTATTTT. Its protein is CASRTGTGSTDTQYF.

The chain joins TRBV19 to TRBJ2-7; 9 bases map to TRBD1. The CDR3 loop spans 15 amino acids. J lost 1 base, V lost 6 bases, and 7 bases had no gene match. The V gene's germline CDR1 is LNHDA and CDR2 SQIVND (reference sequence). CDR3 in DNA: TGTGCCAGTAGCAGGTCCGGGACAGGGTCCTACGAGCAGTACTTC. Its translation is CASSRSGTGSYEQYF.

The V gene is TRBV5-1, the J gene TRBJ1-2; D unclear. The CDR3 has 15 amino acids. CDR1 and CDR2 from the germline V gene are SGHRS and YFSETQ. With 4 bases removed from V and 1 base from J, the gap between germline ends came to 14 bases. The DNA of the CDR3 is TGCGCCAGCAGCCAGAGACGCGGGGATAACTATGGCTACACCTTC. Its translation: CASSQRRGDNYGYTF.

This chain uses TRBV13 with TRBJ2-3; 7 bases map to TRBD1. The CDR3 runs to 18 residues. In germline, CDR1 is PRHDT, CDR2 FYEKMQ (reference sequence). J gave up 9 bases and V 5 bases, and 23 bases lay outside the gene matches. Here the CDR3 reads CASSPDPFTGDSRGTQYF. Here the CDR3 DNA reads TGTGCCAGCAGCCCCGACCCCTTTACAGGGGATTCCCGGGGAACGCAGTATTTT.

The chain carries TRBV5-4 and TRBJ2-3, with 10 bases matching TRBD1. Germline CDR1 reads SGHNT; CDR2 reads YYREEE (reference sequence). The CDR3 totals 15 residues. The junction had 6 bases not matched to a gene; V was cut back by 5 bases and J by 3 bases. This chain's CDR3 is CASRKGTGETDTQYF. CDR3 nucleotide sequence: TGTGCCAGCAGAAAAGGGACAGGGGAGACAGATACGCAGTATTTT.

V usage is TRBV19 and J usage is TRBJ1-1; D may be TRBD1 (5 bases). The CDR3 sequence is 12 residues long. Looked up from germline, CDR1 is LNHDA and CDR2 is SQIVND (reference sequence). The CDR3 DNA follows: TGTGCTGCCCAAGGGGCGGACACTGAAGCTTTCTTT. It yields the protein CAAQGADTEAFF. The full variable domain, in which reference TRBV19 and TRBJ1-1 provide the parts outside the CDR3, is DGGITQSPKYLFRKEGQNVTLSCEQNLNHDAMYWYRQDPGQGLRLIYYSQIVNDFQKGDIAEGYSVSREKKESFPLTVTSAQKNPTAFYLCAAQGADTEAFFGQGTRLTVV.

The V and J genes are TRBV7-9 and TRBJ1-2; 7 bases agree with TRBD1. CDR3 size: 13 residues. V lost 5 bases to trimming and J lost 6 bases; unmatched junction nucleotides: 6. The germline V gene encodes CDR1 SEHNR and CDR2 FQNEAQ (reference sequence). Written as DNA, the CDR3 is TGTGCCAGCAGCCCCACAGGGGCGAATGGCTACACCTTC. Protein sequence: CASSPTGANGYTF.

V usage is TRBV19 and J usage is TRBJ2-1; 7 bases match TRBD2. Germline trimming cut 2 bases from V and 9 bases from J; bases unmatched to any gene: 10. The CDR3 consists of 15 residues. Germline V gene data show CDR1 as LNHDA and CDR2 as SQIVND (reference sequence). The CDR3 nucleotides are TGTGCCAGTAGTATATCAGCGGGACGAGGAAGTGAGCAGTTCTTC. Translating it yields CASSISAGRGSEQFF.

This clone showed up just a few times. The rearrangement links TRBV12-3 or TRBV12-4 to TRBJ1-2; tentative D call: TRBD1 (6 bases). The V gene lost 2 bases and the J gene lost 10 bases, with 14 bases spanning the gap. CDR3 length: 13 residues. In DNA form, the CDR3 reads TGTGCCAGCAGTTTAAGGGTCAGGGGCCCCTACACCTTC. Translated, it gives CASSLRVRGPYTF.

V usage is TRBV5-1 and J usage is TRBJ2-1, with 8 bases fitting TRBD1. This CDR3 is 14 amino acids long. V lost 3 bases and J lost 7; bases outside the gene matches: 6. Germline CDR1 reads SGHRS; CDR2 reads YFSETQ. CDR3 loop: CASSSRTGRNEQFF. The CDR3 DNA sequence: TGCGCCAGCAGCTCCCGGACAGGGAGGAATGAGCAGTTCTTC.

The chain has TRBV10-3 and TRBJ1-2; unclear D gene. With 7 bases removed from V and 3 bases from J, the gap between germline ends came to 21 bases. CDR3 length equals 16 residues. CDR1 is ENHRY and CDR2 is SYGVKD in the germline V gene. CDR3 bases: TGTGCCATCACGGTAGAAAAGGTATCGAGGCACTATGGCTACACCTTC. It encodes CAITVEKVSRHYGYTF.

The V call is TRBV5-1, the J call TRBJ2-6; 8 bases align to TRBD1. Trimming at V came to 4 bases and at J to 3 bases, leaving 6 bases not matched to a gene. CDR3 length: 16 residues. Looked up from germline, CDR1 is SGHRS and CDR2 is YFSETQ. CDR3 sequence reads: CASSARTGLGANVLTF. The DNA of the CDR3 is TGCGCCAGCAGCGCAAGGACAGGGCTTGGGGCCAACGTCCTGACTTTC.

This chain connects TRBV6-4 to TRBJ2-1; 7 nucleotides align to TRBD2. CDR3 length equals 16 residues. CDR1 and CDR2 (germline): MRHNA, SNTAGT. The junction had 13 bases not matched to a gene; V was cut back by 7 bases and J by 4 bases. DNA of the CDR3: TGTGCCAGCACCCATTCGGCGGGCGGGGGTTACAATGAGCAGTTCTTC. Its protein is CASTHSAGGGYNEQFF.

The CDR3 DNA sequence: TGTGCCAGCAGCTTAGGGACCGGGACAGGGGGTGAAAAACTGTTTTTT. Protein: CASSLGTGTGGEKLFF. The chain couples TRBV5-5 to TRBJ1-4; 11 bases align to TRBD1. Unmatched junction bases numbered 7, after V lost 2 bases and J lost 7 bases. The CDR3 is made up of 16 amino acids. Germline CDR1 reads SGHKS; CDR2 reads YYEKEE (reference sequence).

This sequence joins TRBV5-1 and TRBJ2-7; a possible D gene is TRBD2 (6 bases). V was cut by 4 bases and J by 5 bases, with 19 bases left in between. Germline V gene data show CDR1 as SGHRS and CDR2 as YFSETQ. The CDR3 loop spans 15 amino acids. The CDR3 protein is CASSHGAGRWDEQYF. CDR3 nucleotides: TGCGCCAGCAGCCATGGGGCGGGGAGGTGGGACGAGCAGTACTTC.

The CDR3 DNA sequence: TGTGCCAGCAGTGAATATATAGCAAAAGAAAAACTGTTTTTT. Its translation is CASSEYIAKEKLFF. V usage is TRBV25-1 and J usage is TRBJ1-4, with unresolved D. The germline CDR1 and CDR2 sequences are MGHDK and SYGVNS. The V and J ends lost 0 bases and 8 bases respectively, with 10 bases between them. The CDR3 is 14 amino acids.

The V gene is TRBV7-8, the J gene TRBJ2-5; 7 nucleotides align to TRBD2. Per germline, CDR1 SGHVS and CDR2 FQNEAQ. V gave up 7 bases and J gave up 4 bases; unmatched junction bases: 6. The CDR3 loop spans 13 amino acids. CDR3 nucleotides: TGTGCCAGCACCTCGGGGGGTACAGAGACCCAGTACTTC. Its protein product is CASTSGGTETQYF.

There are a few counts of this clone. The rearrangement links TRBV18 to TRBJ2-1; 8 bases are a match to TRBD2. The CDR3 extends over 17 amino acids. The V gene end was trimmed by 5 bases and the J gene end by 6 bases; junction bases not matched to a gene: 15. Germline V gene lookup returns CDR1 KGHSH and CDR2 LQKENI. The CDR3 DNA is TGTGCCAGCTCATCTTATCTAATAGCGGGACCGGGCAATGAGCAGTTCTTC. Translation: CASSSYLIAGPGNEQFF. The full variable domain, its missing parts supplied by reference TRBV18 and TRBJ2-1, is NAGVMQNPRHLVRRRGQEARLRCSPMKGHSHVYWYRQLPEEGLKFMVYLQKENIIDESGMPKERFSAEFPKEGPSILRIQQVVRGDSAAYFCASSSYLIAGPGNEQFFGPGTRLTVL.

The chain employs TRBV7-3 and TRBJ2-3, with 8 bases identical to TRBD1. Trimming removed 4 bases from V and 6 bases from J; junction bases left unmatched: 9. The CDR3 extends over 15 amino acids. Germline CDR1 reads SGHTA; CDR2 reads FQGTGA. This CDR3 is CASSSTGGKGDTQYF. The CDR3 coding sequence is TGTGCCAGCAGCTCAACAGGGGGAAAAGGGGATACGCAGTATTTT.

The chain uses TRBV6-1 and TRBJ1-2; 10 bases are shared with TRBD1. V lost 3 bases and J lost 1; bases outside the gene matches: 8. CDR3 size: 17 residues. Germline CDR1 is MNHNS and CDR2 is SASEGT. The CDR3 DNA is TGTGCCAGCAGTGATATGACAGGGGGCCCTTTTAACTATGGCTACACCTTC. Translation: CASSDMTGGPFNYGYTF.

The chain combines TRBV19 with TRBJ1-4; maybe TRBD1 (5 bases). Germline lookup yields CDR1 LNHDA and CDR2 SQIVND (reference sequence). The CDR3 extends over 15 amino acids. The V gene lost 4 bases and the J gene lost 6 bases, with 15 bases spanning the gap. The CDR3 here is CASSTLRGGDEKLFF. The DNA for the CDR3 is TGTGCCAGTAGTACCCTTCGGGGGGGGGATGAAAAACTGTTTTTT.

V and J are TRBV12-5 and TRBJ1-4, with a weak D call TRBD1 (6 bases). There are 17 residues in the CDR3. The V end was cut by 3 bases, the J end by 1 base, with 15 bases between. Per the germline V gene, CDR1 is LGHNT and CDR2 is FRNRAP. The CDR3 DNA sequence: TGTGCTAGTGGTTTCGGGGCGGGGGGCCGAACTAATGAAAAACTGTTTTTT. It translates to CASGFGAGGRTNEKLFF. The variable domain in full, completed from reference TRBV12-5 and TRBJ1-4, reads DARVTQTPRHKVTEMGQEVTMRCQPILGHNTVFWYRQTMMQGLELLAYFRNRAPLDDSGMPKDRFSAEMPDATLATLKIQPSEPRDSAVYFCASGFGAGGRTNEKLFFGSGTQLSVL.

In regard to this clone: In the same sample, other DNA sequences code for this CDR3. This rearrangement joins TRBV5-1 to TRBJ2-7; D may be TRBD1 (5 bases). This CDR3 is built from 12 residues. CDR1 and CDR2 (germline): SGHRS, YFSETQ. The V end was cut by 4 bases, the J end by 4 bases, with 9 bases between. The CDR3 DNA reads as TGCGCCAGCAGCCCGCAGGGATACGAGCAGTACTTC. It translates to CASSPQGYEQYF.

The chain has TRBV6-5 and TRBJ1-3, with TRBD1 matching over 8 bases. Trimming at V came to 0 bases and at J to 2 bases, leaving 0 bases not matched to a gene. Germline V gene data show CDR1 as MNHEY and CDR2 as SVGAGI. This CDR3 has 15 residues. The DNA for the CDR3 is TGTGCCAGCAGTTACTCGGACAGGGCTGGAAACACCATATATTTT. Translation gives CASSYSDRAGNTIYF.

The J gene is TRBJ1-1, the V gene TRBV2; D remains ambiguous. With 6 bases removed from V and 1 base from J, the gap between germline ends came to 12 bases. This CDR3 has 14 residues. Germline lookup yields CDR1 SNHLY and CDR2 FYNNEI. The DNA for the CDR3 is TGTGCCAGCAGCATTGCGATCCCGAACACTGAAGCTTTCTTT. As protein: CASSIAIPNTEAFF.

There are a few counts of this clone. The chain couples TRBV9 to TRBJ2-2; no clear D gene. The CDR3 length is 13 residues. V dropped 0 bases and J dropped 4 bases, with 4 bases sitting between them. Germline CDR1 is SGDLS and CDR2 is YYNGEE. For the CDR3, the DNA is TGTGCCAGCAGCGTAGTCAGCACCGGGGAGCTGTTTTTT. Protein product: CASSVVSTGELFF.

V is TRBV7-9 and J is TRBJ2-7, with 9 bases identical to TRBD1. The CDR3 runs 12 residues. Trimming removed 4 bases from V and 9 bases from J; junction bases left unmatched: 4. Germline CDR1 and CDR2: SEHNR and FQNEAQ (reference sequence). CDR3 protein: CASSWDREPQYF. CDR3 DNA: TGTGCCAGCAGCTGGGACAGGGAGCCGCAGTACTTC.

This sequence joins TRBV4-1 and TRBJ2-3; 15 nucleotides align to TRBD2. V was pared by 4 bases and J by 6 bases, with 8 bases of the junction left unmatched. The CDR3 has 17 residues. Germline CDR1 MGHRA, CDR2 YSYEKL. The CDR3 protein is CASSLGLAGGPGDTQYF. The CDR3 nucleotides read TGCGCCAGCAGCCTCGGACTAGCGGGAGGGCCGGGTGATACGCAGTATTTT.

The V gene is TRBV5-1, the J gene TRBJ2-3, with TRBD2 as a possible D gene (5 bases). This CDR3 spans 13 amino acids. V shed 3 bases and J shed 4 bases, with 9 bases lying between them. Germline values: CDR1 SGHRS, CDR2 YFSETQ. Here the CDR3 DNA reads TGCGCCAGCAGCTGGGCTAGCTCAGATACGCAGTATTTT. Protein sequence: CASSWASSDTQYF.

V usage is TRBV11-2 and J usage is TRBJ2-2; D is perhaps TRBD2 (6 bases). Germline V gene lookup returns CDR1 SGHAT and CDR2 FQNNGV. The CDR3 extends over 17 amino acids. Trimming cost V 1 base and J 2 bases, with 14 bases left between them. CDR3 bases: TGTGCCAGCAGCTTAGTTTATGGGGGAGGAAACACCGGGGAGCTGTTTTTT. The encoded protein is CASSLVYGGGNTGELFF.